The entry that follows covers one T cell receptor (beta chain) sequence. The table lists this clonotype with many counts. The antigen it binds to is not known. Base qualities are not provided; no much larger clone lies one nucleotide away. The data were obtained in a study of T cells in Graves' hyperthyroidism and ophthalmopathy (dated by TCRdb to about 2019). Regarding the study in general: To identify TCR V-J signatures that set the groups apart, the researchers used a discovery cohort of 90 to 100 patients, made up of approximately 43 with Graves' ophthalmopathy and about 60 with stable Graves' hyperthyroidism. An independent validation cohort of about 19 hyperthyroidism patients and about 15 patients who later progressed to ophthalmopathy tested prospective prediction of ophthalmopathy. The 95 to 100 discovery patients were randomly split 7:3 into training and test sets. In addition, the study compared T-cell repertoires in thyroid tissue and in blood from several Graves' hyperthyroidism patients. Following sampling, methimazole starting at 30 mg daily was given to hyperthyroidism patients, and high-dose intravenous methylprednisolone was given to ophthalmopathy patients. TCR Vbeta CDR3 sequencing of 135 peripheral blood samples (about 45 ophthalmopathy, roughly 74 hyperthyroidism and 17 progressor patients) is reported in the paper.

The TCR beta CDR3 regions were amplified from the RNA transcripts. For the first round of RT-PCR on the TCR CDR3, the HTBI primer set was used together with the Qiagen OneStep RT-PCR kit. A second multiplex PCR round built the libraries, followed by size selection and purification. Paired-end sequencing of the libraries was performed with 100 bp reads on an Illumina HiSeq2000. The paper's data handling went like this. SOAPnuke was used to process the raw data, throwing out any read that contained adapters or uncalled bases, had a mean Phred below 15, or lacked an exact constant-primer or identifier match. COPE v1.2.5 was used to merge high-quality paired reads, and clonotypes were defined as unique nucleotide sequences. MiTCR v1.1 was used to align clonotypes to the IMGT TRBV, TRBD and TRBJ reference segments. The analysis included only V-J combinations with a frequency above 0.0001, which together covered around 99% of the repertoires. A TCS score was defined as the ratio between F50 (clonal expansion) and ExV (chaos), using BLOSUM62-based TCRdist between CDR3 peptides within each V-J. Welch's t-statistics and random forest reduced around 510 V-J features to roughly 13, which were used in a naive Bayes classifier (R e1071). The similarity between thyroid and blood repertoires was quantified using the Morisita-Horn index. Using fastp trimming at Q25 and MiXCR clonotype assembly, TCRdb reanalyzed the public sequencing data and kept in-frame beta chains. Each record represents a unique CDR3 protein, reported with the most common genes and DNA among its rows. The authors' filters were not applied to this entry. The sample table holds approximately 510,000 distinct CDR3 sequences, of which around 50% were seen once. The top ten clonotypes cover about 45% of the sample.

Exclusion was applied to patients with uncontrolled infections, other autoimmune diseases, pregnancy or lactation. Diagnoses relied on clinical symptoms, serum thyroxine and TRAb, thyroid ultrasound and orbital computed tomography. Trizol reagent was used to extract total RNA, and RNA quality was then checked on an Agilent 2100 Bioanalyzer. Its CDR3 holds 17 amino acids, cysteine through phenylalanine. Only the CDR3 portion is preserved as DNA: 51 bases, with reading frame beginning at the first base. In the germline V gene (reference sequence), CDR1 corresponds to LNHDA and CDR2 to SQIVND. Relative to germline, V is 3 bases shorter and J is 2 bases shorter, with 19 bases between their ends. The investigation overall reported the following: Most expanded thyroid clonotypes (frequency above 0.001) were also detected in blood, a finding suggesting that blood repertoires may reflect thyroid immune responses. A 13 V-J signature model separated ophthalmopathy from stable hyperthyroidism, with approximately 86% sensitivity and 81.08% specificity in cross-validation and 80%/75% in testing. No statistical method was used to set the sample size in advance, and investigators knew the group allocation. In validation, progression to ophthalmopathy was predicted by the model with about 70% sensitivity and roughly 76% specificity, a median of approximately 6.5 months before onset.

Recombination joined TRBV19 with TRBJ1-1; the D gene is not confidently resolved. The receptor comes from an adult woman with Graves' disease, either hyperthyroidism or ophthalmopathy (not recorded which). What was sequenced was peripheral blood or thyroid tissue (not recorded which). In nucleotide form, the sequence is TGTGCCAGTAGTATCCTGACATTCCGGGGAAGAAACACTGAAGCTTTCTTT. This yields the protein CASSILTFRGRNTEAFF.